The 6 T cell receptor beta chains in this list originate from one sample, sequenced in a study of blood T cell repertoires in COVID-19. This table comes from immunoSEQ multiplex PCR, and its TCRdb copy is limited to in-frame clones, with some not included. The data show tens of thousands of clones, with around 90% seen just once and around 0.52% held by the top ten. The sample taken for sequencing was peripheral blood. The receptors originated from a man aged 50 to 59 with COVID-19, enrolled during active disease.

This clone appeared a few times. The rearrangement joins TRBV6-5 to TRBJ2-7, with a possible D match to TRBD2 (6 bases). The CDR3 length is 13 residues. V gave up 5 bases and J gave up 7 bases, with 15 bases separating them. The germline gives CDR1 MNHEY, CDR2 SVGAGI. This CDR3 reads CASSRDSNLEQYF. The CDR3 nucleotides read TGTGCCAGCAGTCGGGACTCGAACTTGGAGCAGTACTTC.

The V and J genes are TRBV3-1 (or the pseudogene TRBV3-2) and TRBJ1-4, with 7 nucleotides matching TRBD1. Germline-derived CDR1 and CDR2 are LGHDT and YNNKEL (reference sequence). J gave up 7 bases and V 4 bases, and 6 bases lay outside the gene matches. The CDR3 totals 14 residues. The DNA for the CDR3 is TGTGCCAGCAGCCTAGACAGGGAAGGTGAAAAACTGTTTTTT. Translation: CASSLDREGEKLFF.

The chain recombines TRBV6-5 with TRBJ2-7; D perhaps matches TRBD1 (7 bases). The CDR3 is 14 amino acids. The germline V gene has CDR1 MNHEY and CDR2 SVGAGI. Trimming removed 6 bases at V and 2 bases at J, with 14 bases between. The CDR3 sequence: CASSARDSPYEQYF. The CDR3 DNA follows: TGTGCCAGCAGCGCGCGGGACAGCCCCTACGAGCAGTACTTC.

The V and J genes are TRBV30 and TRBJ1-2; D unresolved. Germline CDR1 GTSNPN, CDR2 SVGIG (reference sequence). The CDR3 is 12 amino acids. V was cut by 4 bases and J by 2 bases, with 8 bases left in between. The CDR3 bases are TGTGCCTGGAATCGGGGAAACTATGGCTACACCTTC. Translation gives CAWNRGNYGYTF. Full variable domain (missing parts from reference TRBV30 and TRBJ1-2): SQTIHQWPATLVQPVGSPLSLECTVEGTSNPNLYWYRQAAGRGLQLLFYSVGIGQISSEVPQNLSASRPQDRQFILSSKKLLLSDSGFYLCAWNRGNYGYTFGSGTRLTVV.

The gene calls are TRBV28 and TRBJ2-1; TRBD2 aligns across 9 bases. V lost 7 bases, J lost 0 bases, and 10 bases stayed unmatched. Germline V CDR1 and CDR2: MDHEN, SYDVKM. There are 17 residues in the CDR3. The CDR3 DNA reads as TGTGCCAGCACCTCCGCGGGTAGCGGGAGCTCCTACAATGAGCAGTTCTTC. Its protein is CASTSAGSGSSYNEQFF.

The rearrangement uses TRBV7-2 and TRBJ1-3, with D hard to call. The CDR3 is 15 amino acids. Deletions cut 4 bases from V and 0 bases from J, with 10 bases between. CDR1 SGHTA and CDR2 FQGNSA come from the germline V gene. CDR3 in DNA: TGTGCCAGCAGCTATGGGCACCCCTCTGGAAACACCATATATTTT. Translation gives CASSYGHPSGNTIYF.